One sample yielded the 8 T cell receptor beta chains listed below, sequenced in a study of Graves' ophthalmopathy and Graves' hyperthyroidism. The study amplified TCR beta CDR3 regions using RNA transcripts. Investigators did first-round RT-PCR with HTBI primers, then second-round multiplex PCR. TCRdb recomputed calls from the multiplex PCR reads with MiXCR, one row per CDR3 protein. The sample records about 240,000 distinct CDR3 sequences, approximately 42% being singletons. Sequenced material: peripheral blood. Receptors were obtained from an adult man with Graves' ophthalmopathy.

This rearrangement joins TRBV25-1 to TRBJ2-5; D tentatively reads TRBD1 or TRBD2 (5 bases each). From germline, CDR1 is MGHDK and CDR2 SYGVNS. Trimming pared 5 bases from V and 1 base from J, leaving 11 bases between. CDR3 length equals 14 residues. This chain's CDR3 is CASSLGVGQETQYF. CDR3 DNA: TGTGCCAGCAGTTTGGGGGTCGGCCAAGAGACCCAGTACTTC.

This clonotype was recorded a few times. J is TRBJ1-1 and V is TRBV19, with D possibly matching TRBD1 (5 bases). Trimming pared 3 bases from V and 1 base from J, leaving 12 bases between. The CDR3 consists of 15 residues. Germline assignment: CDR1 LNHDA and CDR2 SQIVND (reference sequence). The CDR3 is CASSMGGVKNTEAFF. In DNA form, the CDR3 reads TGTGCCAGTAGTATGGGGGGAGTTAAGAACACTGAAGCTTTCTTT.

This clonotype has just a few counts. This chain links TRBV24-1 with TRBJ2-5, with TRBD1 matching 8 bases. V trimming: 1 base; J trimming: 4 bases; junction bases outside the gene matches: 7. The germline CDR1 and CDR2 sequences are KGHDR and SFDVKD. The CDR3 extends over 16 amino acids. The CDR3 region has the DNA TGTGCCACCAGTGATTTCGGACAGGGACGGTCAGAGACCCAGTACTTC. Its protein is CATSDFGQGRSETQYF.

The chain uses TRBV12-3 or TRBV12-4 and TRBJ2-2; 7 bases align to TRBD1. CDR3 size: 14 residues. CDR3 amino acids: CASALGQTTGELFF. The CDR3 DNA reads as TGTGCTAGTGCCTTGGGACAGACCACCGGGGAGCTGTTTTTT.

J is TRBJ1-2 and V is TRBV6-1; no clear D gene. The CDR3 runs 12 residues. Germline values: CDR1 MNHNS, CDR2 SASEGT. Deletions cut 5 bases from V and 6 bases from J, with 10 bases between. Here the CDR3 DNA reads TGTGCCAGCAGTCCCGTCAGAGATGGCTACACCTTC. Translation: CASSPVRDGYTF.

V is TRBV9 and J is TRBJ1-5; 7 bases fit TRBD1. With V trimmed by 5 bases and J by 1 base, 6 bases remained unmatched. Per the germline V gene, CDR1 is SGDLS and CDR2 is YYNGEE. The CDR3 has 15 amino acids. In DNA, the CDR3 is TGTGCCAGCAGTCCAGGGGGTTTGAGCAATCAGCCCCAGCATTTT. It codes for CASSPGGLSNQPQHF.

Here the CDR3 reads CAISGSGTNEQYF. The CDR3 DNA reads TGTGCCATCAGTGGCTCCGGGACAAACGAGCAGTACTTC. The V and J genes are TRBV10-3 and TRBJ2-7; D possibly corresponds to TRBD1 (6 bases). From germline, CDR1 is ENHRY and CDR2 SYGVKD. CDR3 size: 13 residues. V shed 4 bases and J shed 5 bases, with 12 bases lying between them.

This clonotype occurred a few times. This chain links TRBV9 with TRBJ1-6; D is ambiguous. The CDR3 contains 15 residues. Germline CDR1 is SGDLS and CDR2 is YYNGEE. Trimming left V 3 bases short and J 4 bases short, with 11 bases between. The CDR3: CASSGQTSYNSPLHF. The DNA for the CDR3 is TGTGCCAGCAGCGGGCAGACCTCTTATAATTCACCCCTCCACTTT.